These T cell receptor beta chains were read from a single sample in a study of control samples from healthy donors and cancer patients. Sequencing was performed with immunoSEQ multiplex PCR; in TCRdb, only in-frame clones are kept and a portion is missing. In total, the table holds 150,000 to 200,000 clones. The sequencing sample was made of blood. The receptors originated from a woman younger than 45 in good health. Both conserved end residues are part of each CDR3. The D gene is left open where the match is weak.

CDR3nt: TGTGCCAGCAGCCCCCCCCGTCTTGGGGTGCCGGACAGAGGGTATGAGCAGTTCTTC
CDR3aa: CASSPPRLGVPDRGYEQFF
d_gene: -
len: 19
j_gene: TRBJ2-1
v_gene: TRBV7-9

CDR3nt: TGTGCCAGCAGAGGAGAGGCCGGGGAGCTGTTTTTT
CDR3aa: CASRGEAGELFF
d_gene: -
len: 12
j_gene: TRBJ2-2
v_gene: TRBV12-3/TRBV12-4

CDR3nt: TGCGCCAGCAGAGGGACAGGGAACACTGAAGCTTTCTTT
CDR3aa: CASRGTGNTEAFF
d_gene: TRBD1
len: 13
j_gene: TRBJ1-1
v_gene: TRBV10-2

CDR3nt: TGTGCCAGCAGCTTCCCCCCCGGGGAGCTGTTTTTT
CDR3aa: CASSFPPGELFF
d_gene: -
len: 12
j_gene: TRBJ2-2
v_gene: TRBV7-3

CDR3nt: TGCGCCAGCAGCTTTAGTACAGATGGCTACACCTTC
CDR3aa: CASSFSTDGYTF
d_gene: -
len: 12
j_gene: TRBJ1-2
v_gene: TRBV5-1

CDR3nt: TGTGCCAGCAGTGAGGCCGCCTATGGCTACACCTTC
CDR3aa: CASSEAAYGYTF
d_gene: -
len: 12
j_gene: TRBJ1-2
v_gene: TRBV6-1

CDR3nt: TGTGCCAGCAGCCTCGGGCCCCGGGTTGGGGCTGAAGCTTTCTTT
CDR3aa: CASSLGPRVGAEAFF
d_gene: -
len: 15
j_gene: TRBJ1-1
v_gene: TRBV27

CDR3nt: TGTGCCAGCAGTTTTACAGCTCAAGGCGGCTACACCTTC
CDR3aa: CASSFTAQGGYTF
d_gene: -
len: 13
j_gene: TRBJ1-2
v_gene: TRBV12-3/TRBV12-4

CDR3nt: TGTGCCAGCAGTCATCCCGGGGGTGGCTACACCTTC
CDR3aa: CASSHPGGGYTF
d_gene: -
len: 12
j_gene: TRBJ1-2
v_gene: TRBV3-1/TRBV3-2

CDR3nt: TGTGCCAGCAGCTTGGTGTCTAGGGCCCAGTACTTC
CDR3aa: CASSLVSRAQYF
d_gene: -
len: 12
j_gene: TRBJ2-5
v_gene: TRBV5-6

CDR3nt: TGTGCCAGCAGCCCGACCGGGACAGGGGGCAATGAGCAGTTCTTC
CDR3aa: CASSPTGTGGNEQFF
d_gene: TRBD1
len: 15
j_gene: TRBJ2-1
v_gene: TRBV5-6

CDR3nt: TGTGCCACCAGTGGGGGGACGACAAAAGACGAGCAGTACTTC
CDR3aa: CATSGGTTKDEQYF
d_gene: -
len: 14
j_gene: TRBJ2-7
v_gene: TRBV24-1

CDR3nt: TGCGCCAGCAGGGGTCCTGAAGTGGGAAAACTGTTTTTT
CDR3aa: CASRGPEVGKLFF
d_gene: -
len: 13
j_gene: TRBJ1-4
v_gene: TRBV4-1

CDR3nt: TGTGCCAGCAGTTCCCGGCTAGCGGGTACCTCCTACGAGCAGTACTTC
CDR3aa: CASSSRLAGTSYEQYF
d_gene: TRBD2
len: 16
j_gene: TRBJ2-7
v_gene: TRBV6-5

CDR3nt: TGTGCCTGGAGTGTGGGGGCGGCCCAGCATTTT
CDR3aa: CAWSVGAAQHF
d_gene: -
len: 11
j_gene: TRBJ1-5
v_gene: TRBV30

CDR3nt: TGTGCCAGCAGCGTGGGGACAGGTGAATTTCCCAATAATTCACCCCTCCACTTT
CDR3aa: CASSVGTGEFPNNSPLHF
d_gene: TRBD1
len: 18
j_gene: TRBJ1-6
v_gene: TRBV9